This TCR beta chain was obtained from a study of cytomegalovirus exposure and HLA in healthy donors. Turning to the study itself: In an early release, HLA-typed donors contributed about 80 million unique TCR sequences. Study-level points and caveats: Rare TCR sequences predominated, though certain public TCRs were found in many donors. Later analysis identified several of the most significant clusters that appeared linked to common viral pathogens.

The V and J ends lost 6 bases and 3 bases respectively, with 9 bases between them. This CDR3 is 13 amino acids long. Germline V lookup: CDR1 MDHEN, CDR2 SYDVKM. To note about this clone: Its antigen is unidentified.

Primers for the PCR totalled 60 Vbeta and 13 Jbeta. TCRdb keeps only in-frame clones here, not all; method: immunoSEQ multiplex PCR. The table has about 160,000 clones, around three quarters seen once. The chain carries TRBV28 and TRBJ1-5; D might be TRBD1 (5 bases). Sequencing was performed on PBMCs. This sequence originates from a man aged 25-40 years in good health and CMV-seropositive. As DNA, the CDR3 is TGTGCCAGCAGGGGGCACGTCAATCAGCCCCAGCATTTT. It codes for CASRGHVNQPQHF.